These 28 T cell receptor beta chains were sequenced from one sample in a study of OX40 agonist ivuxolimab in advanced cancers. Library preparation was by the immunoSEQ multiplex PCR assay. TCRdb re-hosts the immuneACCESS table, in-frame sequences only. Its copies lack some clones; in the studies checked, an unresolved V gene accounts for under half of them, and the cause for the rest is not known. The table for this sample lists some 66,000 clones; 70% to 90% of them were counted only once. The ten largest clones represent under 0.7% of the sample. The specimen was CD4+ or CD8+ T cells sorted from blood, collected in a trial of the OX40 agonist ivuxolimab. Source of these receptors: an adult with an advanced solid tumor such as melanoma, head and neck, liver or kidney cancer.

CDR3 sequence: CASSPRGVGELFF. The CDR3 DNA sequence: TGTGCCAGCAGCCCACGGGGGGTCGGGGAGCTGTTTTTT. J is TRBJ2-2 and V is TRBV7-6, with 7 bases matching TRBD2. Germline V gives CDR1 SGHVS, CDR2 FNYEAQ. V dropped 5 bases and J dropped 7; count of bases not matched to a gene: 4. CDR3 length equals 13 residues.

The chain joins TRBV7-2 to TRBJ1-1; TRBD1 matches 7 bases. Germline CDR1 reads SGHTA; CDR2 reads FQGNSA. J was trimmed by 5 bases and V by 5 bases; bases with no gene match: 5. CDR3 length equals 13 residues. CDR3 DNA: TGTGCCAGCAGCACCTCAGGGGGAACTGAAGCTTTCTTT. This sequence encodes CASSTSGGTEAFF.

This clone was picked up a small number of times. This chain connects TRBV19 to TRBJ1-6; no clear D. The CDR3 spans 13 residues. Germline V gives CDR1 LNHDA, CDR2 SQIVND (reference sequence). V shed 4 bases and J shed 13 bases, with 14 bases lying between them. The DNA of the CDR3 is TGTGCCAGTAGTACGCGGCCACAAGCGCCCCTCCACTTT. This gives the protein CASSTRPQAPLHF. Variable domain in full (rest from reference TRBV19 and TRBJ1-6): DGGITQSPKYLFRKEGQNVTLSCEQNLNHDAMYWYRQDPGQGLRLIYYSQIVNDFQKGDIAEGYSVSREKKESFPLTVTSAQKNPTAFYLCASSTRPQAPLHFGNGTRLTVT.

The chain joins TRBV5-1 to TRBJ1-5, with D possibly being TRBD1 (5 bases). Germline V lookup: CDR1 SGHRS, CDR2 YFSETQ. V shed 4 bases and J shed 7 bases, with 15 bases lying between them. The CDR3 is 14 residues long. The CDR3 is CASSPIQGGQPQHF. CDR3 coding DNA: TGCGCCAGCAGCCCCATCCAGGGAGGACAGCCCCAGCATTTT.

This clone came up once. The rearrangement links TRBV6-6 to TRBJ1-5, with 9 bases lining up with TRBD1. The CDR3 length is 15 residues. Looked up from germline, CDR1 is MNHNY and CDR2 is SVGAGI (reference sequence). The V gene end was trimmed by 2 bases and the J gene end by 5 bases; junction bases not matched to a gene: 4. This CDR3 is CASSYGDRAHQPQHF. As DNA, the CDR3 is TGTGCCAGCAGTTACGGGGACAGGGCACATCAGCCCCAGCATTTT.

The CDR3 loop reads CASSLRRGKTDTQYF. CDR3 bases: TGTGCCAGCAGTTTACGGCGGGGGAAGACAGATACGCAGTATTTT. The V and J genes are TRBV28 and TRBJ2-3; 7 bases align to TRBD2. Trimming cost V 2 bases and J 3 bases; bases outside gene matches: 5. This CDR3 contains 15 residues. Germline V gives CDR1 MDHEN, CDR2 SYDVKM. Using reference TRBV28 and TRBJ2-3 for the parts outside the CDR3, the full variable domain is DVKVTQSSRYLVKRTGEKVFLECVQDMDHENMFWYRQDPGLGLRLIYFSYDVKMKEKGDIPEGYSVSREKKERFSLILESASTNQTSMYLCASSLRRGKTDTQYFGPGTRLTVL.

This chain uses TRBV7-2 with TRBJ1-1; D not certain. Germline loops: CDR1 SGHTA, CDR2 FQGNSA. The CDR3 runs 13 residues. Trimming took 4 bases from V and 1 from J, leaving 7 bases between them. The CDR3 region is CASSWSPNTEAFF. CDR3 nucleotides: TGTGCCAGCAGCTGGTCCCCGAACACTGAAGCTTTCTTT.

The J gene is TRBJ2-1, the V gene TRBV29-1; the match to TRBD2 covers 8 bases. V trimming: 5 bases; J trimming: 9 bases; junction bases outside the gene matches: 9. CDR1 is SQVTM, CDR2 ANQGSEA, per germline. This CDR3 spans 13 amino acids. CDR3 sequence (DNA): TGCAGCGTTATGACCGGGACTAGTCGTGAGCAGTTCTTC. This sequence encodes CSVMTGTSREQFF.

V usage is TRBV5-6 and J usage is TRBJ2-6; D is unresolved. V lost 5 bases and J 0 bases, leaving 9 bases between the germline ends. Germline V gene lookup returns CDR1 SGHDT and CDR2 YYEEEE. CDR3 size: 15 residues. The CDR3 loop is CASRKASSGANVLTF. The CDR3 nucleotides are TGTGCCAGCAGAAAAGCAAGCTCTGGGGCCAACGTCCTGACTTTC.

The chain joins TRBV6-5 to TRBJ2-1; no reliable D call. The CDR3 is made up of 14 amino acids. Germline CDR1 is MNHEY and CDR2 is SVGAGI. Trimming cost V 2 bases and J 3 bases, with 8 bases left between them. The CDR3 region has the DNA TGTGCCAGCAGTTACGGCCGAGTCTACAATGAGCAGTTCTTC. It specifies CASSYGRVYNEQFF.

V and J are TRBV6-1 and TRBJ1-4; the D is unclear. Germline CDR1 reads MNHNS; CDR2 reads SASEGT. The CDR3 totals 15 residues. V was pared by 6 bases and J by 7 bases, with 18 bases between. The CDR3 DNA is TGTGCCAGCAGAGAGCAGCCAATCGCATCTGAAAAACTGTTTTTT. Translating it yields CASREQPIASEKLFF.

CDR3 region: CASSLAGGGNIQYF. Here the CDR3 DNA reads TGTGCCAGCAGTCTAGCGGGGGGCGGAAACATTCAGTACTTC. V usage is TRBV6-5 and J usage is TRBJ2-4, with 11 bases matching TRBD2. The CDR3 has 14 residues. The J segment lost 6 bases and the V segment lost 5 bases, leaving 3 bases of the junction unmatched. Germline V lookup: CDR1 MNHEY, CDR2 SVGAGI.

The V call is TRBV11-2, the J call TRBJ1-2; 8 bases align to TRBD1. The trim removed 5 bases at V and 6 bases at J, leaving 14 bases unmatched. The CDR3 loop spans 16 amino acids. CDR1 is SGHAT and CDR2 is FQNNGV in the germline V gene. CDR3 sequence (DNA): TGTGCCAGCAGCCCTATGGCAGGGGGCGCAGGTCATGGCTACACCTTC. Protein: CASSPMAGGAGHGYTF.

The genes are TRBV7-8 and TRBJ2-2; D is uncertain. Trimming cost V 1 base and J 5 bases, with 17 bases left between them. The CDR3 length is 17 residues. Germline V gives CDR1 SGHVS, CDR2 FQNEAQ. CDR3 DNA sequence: TGTGCCAGCAGCTTAGATGGTAGTAGGGTATGGACCGGGGAGCTGTTTTTT. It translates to CASSLDGSRVWTGELFF.

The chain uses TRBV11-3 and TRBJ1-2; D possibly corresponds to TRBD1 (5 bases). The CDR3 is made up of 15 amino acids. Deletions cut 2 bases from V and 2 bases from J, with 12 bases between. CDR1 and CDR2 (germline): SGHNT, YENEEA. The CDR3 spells CASSLWPGWNYGYTF. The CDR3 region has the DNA TGTGCCAGCAGCTTATGGCCAGGGTGGAACTATGGCTACACCTTC.

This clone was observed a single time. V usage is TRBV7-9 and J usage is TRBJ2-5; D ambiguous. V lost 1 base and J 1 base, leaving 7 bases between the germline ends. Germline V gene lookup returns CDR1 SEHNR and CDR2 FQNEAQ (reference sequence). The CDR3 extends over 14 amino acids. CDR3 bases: TGTGCCAGCAGCTTAGTCGTACTCCAAGAGACCCAGTACTTC. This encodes CASSLVVLQETQYF.

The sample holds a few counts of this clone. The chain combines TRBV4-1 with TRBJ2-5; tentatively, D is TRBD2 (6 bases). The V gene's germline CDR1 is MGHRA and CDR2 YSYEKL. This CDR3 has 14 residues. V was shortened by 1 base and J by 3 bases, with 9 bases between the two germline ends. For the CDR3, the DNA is TGCGCCAGCAGCCAAGTCGGAGGGAAAGAGACCCAGTACTTC. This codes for CASSQVGGKETQYF.

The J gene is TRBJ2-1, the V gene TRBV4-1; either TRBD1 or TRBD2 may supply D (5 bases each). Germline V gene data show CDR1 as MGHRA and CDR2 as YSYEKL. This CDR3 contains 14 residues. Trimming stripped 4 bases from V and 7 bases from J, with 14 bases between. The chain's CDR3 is CASSRGSSRNEQFF. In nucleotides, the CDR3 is TGCGCCAGCAGCCGGGGGTCCTCTCGGAATGAGCAGTTCTTC.

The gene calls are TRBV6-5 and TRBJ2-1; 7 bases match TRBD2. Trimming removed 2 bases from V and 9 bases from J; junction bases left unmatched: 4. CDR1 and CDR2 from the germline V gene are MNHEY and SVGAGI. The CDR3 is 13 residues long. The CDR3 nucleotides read TGTGCCAGCAGTTACACATGGGGGGGTGAGCAGTTCTTC. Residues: CASSYTWGGEQFF.

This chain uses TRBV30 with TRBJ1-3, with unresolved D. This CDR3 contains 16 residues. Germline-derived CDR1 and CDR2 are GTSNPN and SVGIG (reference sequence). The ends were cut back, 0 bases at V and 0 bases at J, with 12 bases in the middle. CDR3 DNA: TGTGCCTGGAGTGTACAGATGGAGGGCTCTGGAAACACCATATATTTT. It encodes CAWSVQMEGSGNTIYF.

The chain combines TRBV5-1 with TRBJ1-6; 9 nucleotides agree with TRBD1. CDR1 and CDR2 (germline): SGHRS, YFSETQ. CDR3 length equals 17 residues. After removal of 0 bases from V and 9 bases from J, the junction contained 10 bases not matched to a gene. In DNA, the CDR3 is TGCGCCAGCAGCTTGGGGGGACAGGGACGGTTGGGTTCACCCCTCCACTTT. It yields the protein CASSLGGQGRLGSPLHF.

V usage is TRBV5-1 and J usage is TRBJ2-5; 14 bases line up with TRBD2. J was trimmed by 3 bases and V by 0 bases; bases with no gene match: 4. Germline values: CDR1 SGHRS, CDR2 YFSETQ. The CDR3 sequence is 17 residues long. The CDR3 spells CASSLGLAGGQEETQYF. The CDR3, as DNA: TGCGCCAGCAGCTTGGGACTAGCGGGGGGGCAGGAAGAGACCCAGTACTTC. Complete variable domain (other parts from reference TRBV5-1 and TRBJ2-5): KAGVTQTPRYLIKTRGQQVTLSCSPISGHRSVSWYQQTPGQGLQFLFEYFSETQRNKGNFPGRFSGRQFSNSRSEMNVSTLELGDSALYLCASSLGLAGGQEETQYFGPGTRLLVL.

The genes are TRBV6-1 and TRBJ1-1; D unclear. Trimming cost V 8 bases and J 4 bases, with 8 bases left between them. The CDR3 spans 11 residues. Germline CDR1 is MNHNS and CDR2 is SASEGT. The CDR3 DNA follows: TGTGCCAGCTCGCCGAGCACTGAAGCTTTCTTT. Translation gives CASSPSTEAFF.

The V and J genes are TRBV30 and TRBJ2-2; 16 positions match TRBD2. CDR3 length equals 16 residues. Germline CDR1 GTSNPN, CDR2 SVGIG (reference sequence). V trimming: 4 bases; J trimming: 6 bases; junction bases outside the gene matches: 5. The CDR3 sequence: CAWTPGTSGGAGELFF. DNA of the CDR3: TGTGCCTGGACCCCCGGGACTAGCGGGGGGGCCGGGGAGCTGTTTTTT.

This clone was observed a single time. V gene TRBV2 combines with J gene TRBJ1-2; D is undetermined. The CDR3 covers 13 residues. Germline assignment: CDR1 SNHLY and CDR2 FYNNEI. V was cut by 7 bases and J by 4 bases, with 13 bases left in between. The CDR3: CASKGTELYGYTF. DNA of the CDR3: TGTGCCAGCAAGGGCACCGAGCTCTATGGCTACACCTTC.

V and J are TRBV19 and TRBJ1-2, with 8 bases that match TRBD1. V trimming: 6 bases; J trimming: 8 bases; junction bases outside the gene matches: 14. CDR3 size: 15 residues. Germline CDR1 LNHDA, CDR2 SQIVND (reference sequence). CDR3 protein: CASRARDRILGGYTF. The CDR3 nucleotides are TGTGCCAGTAGGGCTCGGGACAGGATTTTGGGAGGCTACACCTTC.

The CDR3 nucleotides are TGTGCCAGCAGACCCCCGGGAGGATCCTACAATGAGCAGTTCTTC. Its protein is CASRPPGGSYNEQFF. The V gene is TRBV6-5, the J gene TRBJ2-1; 7 positions agree with TRBD2. The CDR3 has 15 residues. Germline loops: CDR1 MNHEY, CDR2 SVGAGI. V shed 6 bases and J 1 base; nucleotides not matched to a gene: 6.

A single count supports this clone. CDR3 residues: CAISEGPYYEQYF. CDR3 nucleotides: TGTGCCATCAGTGAGGGACCTTACTACGAGCAGTACTTC. The rearrangement joins TRBV10-3 to TRBJ2-7; no clear D gene. The germline V gene encodes CDR1 ENHRY and CDR2 SYGVKD. V gave up 2 bases and J gave up 3 bases, with 8 bases separating them. This CDR3 has 13 amino acids.